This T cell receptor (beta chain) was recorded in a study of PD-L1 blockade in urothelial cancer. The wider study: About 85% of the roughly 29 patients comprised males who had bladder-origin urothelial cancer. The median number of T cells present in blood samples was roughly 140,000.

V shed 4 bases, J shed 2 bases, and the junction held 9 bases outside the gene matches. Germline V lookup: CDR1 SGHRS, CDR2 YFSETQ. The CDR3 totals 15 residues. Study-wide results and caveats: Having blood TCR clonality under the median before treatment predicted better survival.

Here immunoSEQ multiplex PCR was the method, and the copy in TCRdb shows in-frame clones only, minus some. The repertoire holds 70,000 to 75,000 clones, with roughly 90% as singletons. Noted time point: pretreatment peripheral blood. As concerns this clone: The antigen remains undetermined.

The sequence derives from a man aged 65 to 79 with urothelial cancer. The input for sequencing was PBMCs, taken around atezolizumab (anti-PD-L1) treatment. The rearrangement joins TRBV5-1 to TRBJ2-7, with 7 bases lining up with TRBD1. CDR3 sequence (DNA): TGCGCCAGCAGCCCCGACAGGGATAGACCCTACGAGCAGTACTTC. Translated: CASSPDRDRPYEQYF.